This TCR beta chain is drawn from a study of cytomegalovirus exposure and HLA in healthy donors. Study overall: Early released data had about 85 million unique TCRs, all coming from HLA-typed donors. About 79% of 300 to 450 genotyped donors fell in the Caucasian-associated ancestry cluster. Study outcomes and limitations: The listing of approximately 160 TCR beta chains classed them as cytomegalovirus-associated. Earlier findings revealed that most TCR beta V segments proved productive either about 87% or about 30% of the time.

V lost 1 base, J lost 13 bases, and 17 bases lay in between. The germline CDR1 and CDR2 sequences are SQVTM and ANQGSEA. The CDR3 consists of 13 residues. Comments on this clone: Its antigen remains unidentified.

Vbeta (60) and Jbeta (13) primers were used in the PCR. The data were produced by immunoSEQ multiplex PCR, yet TCRdb's version contains in-frame clones alone and is incomplete. The sample consists of about 150,000 clones, approximately 82% of them appearing once. J is TRBJ2-1 and V is TRBV29-1; TRBD2 might be the D (7 bases). The TCR sequence derives from a male donor in good health and CMV-seronegative. Input material: PBMCs. The CDR3 region is CSVEGSGTMSQFF. The CDR3 DNA sequence: TGCAGCGTTGAAGGGAGCGGGACAATGAGCCAGTTCTTC.